The rows below give T cell receptor beta chains drawn from one sample of a study of chemoradiotherapy in HPV16-positive cancers. Libraries were prepared by immunoSEQ multiplex PCR; TCRdb keeps only in-frame clonotypes and omits some of them. The table records 1,500 to 2,000 clones, roughly 70% of them present only once. The sample here was tumor tissue, taken from a patient who underwent chemoradiotherapy. The receptors derive from a human donor with HPV-associated anogenital cancer. The CDR3 runs from the conserved cysteine through the conserved F or W. The order of the fields is D gene, CDR3 length, V gene, J gene, clone size, CDR3 protein, CDR3 DNA. A D gene is named only where the DNA matches it firmly. Not all rows give a size; the values are once, few, many and, for expanded clones, a class.

>TRBD2|13|TRBV27|TRBJ2-7|.
CASSPTSVYEQYF
TGTGCCAGCAGTCCTACTAGCGTTTACGAGCAGTACTTC
>.|15|TRBV19|TRBJ2-5|.
CASSIMWASFETQYF
TGTGCCAGTAGTATAATGTGGGCGTCATTTGAGACCCAGTACTTC
>.|13|TRBV6-4|TRBJ1-2|.
CASSDGRHYGYTF
TGTGCCAGCAGTGACGGACGGCATTATGGCTACACCTTC
>.|14|TRBV5-1|TRBJ2-5|.
CASSLHPRQETQYF
TGCGCCAGCAGCTTGCACCCTCGCCAAGAGACCCAGTACTTC
>.|13|TRBV5-1|TRBJ2-5|.
CASSLWGPETQYF
TGCGCCAGCAGCTTATGGGGGCCGGAGACCCAGTACTTC
>.|14|TRBV30|TRBJ1-3|.
CAWSQGLAGNTIYF
TGTGCCTGGAGTCAGGGACTCGCTGGAAACACCATATATTTT
>.|12|TRBV18|TRBJ2-5|few
CASSRSKETQYF
TGTGCCAGCTCCCGCTCCAAGGAGACCCAGTACTTC
>TRBD1|14|TRBV7-9|TRBJ1-2|.
CASSHGTGNYGYTF
TGTGCCAGCAGCCACGGGACAGGGAACTATGGCTACACCTTC
>.|16|TRBV23-1|TRBJ1-1|.
CASSQDGTGPNTEAFF
TGCGCCAGCAGTCAAGACGGAACTGGGCCGAACACTGAAGCTTTCTTT
>.|11|TRBV20-1|TRBJ1-2|.
CSASLGRGYTF
TGCAGTGCTAGCCTTGGTAGGGGCTACACCTTC
>.|12|TRBV6-5|TRBJ2-1|.
CASSPGHNEQFF
TGTGCCAGCAGCCCCGGGCACAATGAGCAGTTCTTC
>TRBD1|14|TRBV14|TRBJ2-7|.
CASRKTGTAYEQYF
TGTGCCAGTAGAAAGACTGGGACAGCCTACGAGCAGTACTTC
>.|11|TRBV10-3|TRBJ2-5|.
CAISFQETQYF
TGTGCCATCAGCTTTCAAGAGACCCAGTACTTC
>.|16|TRBV9|TRBJ2-2|.
CASSVAGVSGTGELFF
TGTGCCAGCAGCGTAGCGGGAGTTTCTGGCACCGGGGAGCTGTTTTTT
>.|14|TRBV5-1|TRBJ1-1|few
CASSYDGGNTEAFF
TGCGCCAGCAGCTACGACGGGGGAAACACTGAAGCTTTCTTT
>TRBD2|14|TRBV5-1|TRBJ2-2|.
CASRPGLGTGELFF
TGCGCCAGCAGGCCGGGACTAGGGACCGGGGAGCTGTTTTTT
>.|12|TRBV25-1|TRBJ1-3|.
CASSEFGNTIYF
TGTGCCAGCAGTGAATTCGGAAACACCATATATTTT
>.|14|TRBV4-1|TRBJ1-1|few
CASSQDLGGTEAFF
TGCGCCAGCAGCCAAGATTTAGGGGGCACTGAAGCTTTCTTT
>.|16|TRBV19|TRBJ1-2|.
CASSISNREVNDGYTF
TGTGCCAGTAGTATCTCGAACAGAGAAGTTAATGATGGCTACACCTTC
>TRBD2|17|TRBV28|TRBJ2-5|.
CASSFGLAGGGGETQYF
TGTGCCAGCAGTTTTGGCCTAGCGGGGGGGGGAGGAGAGACCCAGTACTTC
>.|14|TRBV11-3|TRBJ1-1|.
CASSSSGGSTEAFF
TGTGCCAGCAGCTCCAGCGGGGGGAGCACTGAAGCTTTCTTT
>TRBD2|14|TRBV30|TRBJ2-7|.
CAWTPGGFSYEQYF
TGTGCCTGGACCCCGGGAGGGTTCTCCTACGAGCAGTACTTC
>.|13|TRBV7-6|TRBJ1-3|.
CASSPSQGNTIYF
TGTGCCAGCAGCCCCAGCCAGGGAAACACCATATATTTT
>.|13|TRBV11-2|TRBJ2-4|.
CASSRLQGNIQYF
TGTGCCAGCAGCCGGCTTCAGGGAAACATTCAGTACTTC
>.|13|TRBV7-2|TRBJ2-7|.
CASSSGVSYEQYF
TGTGCCAGCAGCTCGGGAGTCTCCTACGAGCAGTACTTC
>.|13|TRBV6-5|TRBJ2-5|.
CASRQQLQETQYF
TGTGCCAGCAGGCAACAGTTACAAGAGACCCAGTACTTC
>TRBD1|15|TRBV11-2|TRBJ1-5|.
CASSFSGQAGQPQHF
TGTGCCAGCAGTTTCTCCGGACAGGCGGGGCAGCCCCAGCATTTT
>.|13|TRBV6-5|TRBJ2-5|.
CASSYNGVETQYF
TGTGCCAGCAGTTACAACGGGGTGGAGACCCAGTACTTC
>.|15|TRBV7-8|TRBJ2-1|.
CASSRTGAGRNEQFF
TGTGCCAGCAGCCGGACGGGGGCCGGGAGGAATGAGCAGTTCTTC
>.|14|TRBV30|TRBJ2-5|.
CAWRDSRPIETQYF
TGTGCCTGGAGGGACAGTCGTCCGATCGAGACCCAGTACTTC
>TRBD2|16|TRBV5-1|TRBJ2-7|.
CASSPFVGGTSYEQYF
TGCGCCAGCAGCCCCTTCGTGGGGGGGACTTCTTACGAGCAGTACTTC
>.|16|TRBV6-1|TRBJ1-2|large
CASSVSVGGARDGYTF
TGTGCCAGCAGTGTGTCTGTCGGAGGGGCTAGGGATGGCTACACCTTC
>.|14|TRBV28|TRBJ1-1|few
CASRQGFMNTEAFF
TGTGCCAGCAGACAGGGATTCATGAACACTGAAGCTTTCTTT
>.|14|TRBV19|TRBJ2-1|.
CASSIYAGQNEQFF
TGTGCCAGTAGTATTTACGCAGGGCAAAATGAGCAGTTCTTC
>.|15|TRBV7-8|TRBJ2-7|.
CASSLALGPRYEQYF
TGTGCCAGCAGCTTAGCGCTGGGACCTCGCTACGAGCAGTACTTC
>TRBD1|14|TRBV25-1|TRBJ2-2|.
CASLGQGNTGELFF
TGTGCCAGCCTTGGACAGGGGAACACCGGGGAGCTGTTTTTT
>.|14|TRBV7-3|TRBJ2-1|.
CASSPQVGNNEQFF
TGTGCCAGCAGCCCTCAGGTAGGGAACAATGAGCAGTTCTTC
>.|12|TRBV7-8|TRBJ1-5|.
CASSPGTLPQHF
TGTGCCAGCAGCCCCGGGACGCTGCCCCAGCATTTT
>TRBD1|17|TRBV5-1|TRBJ1-4|.
CASSEDAGQGTNEKLFF
TGCGCCAGCAGCGAGGACGCGGGACAGGGTACTAATGAAAAACTGTTTTTT
>.|14|TRBV11-2|TRBJ2-1|few
CASSLTGPVPEQFF
TGTGCCAGCAGCTTAACGGGCCCTGTACCTGAGCAGTTCTTC
>TRBD2|16|TRBV10-2|TRBJ2-1|.
CASWDGTSAYYNEQFF
TGCGCCAGCTGGGACGGGACTAGCGCTTACTACAATGAGCAGTTCTTC
>TRBD2|15|TRBV5-1|TRBJ2-7|.
CASSWGGLASYEQYF
TGCGCCAGCAGCTGGGGGGGACTAGCGTCCTACGAGCAGTACTTC
>TRBD1|16|TRBV5-5|TRBJ2-7|.
CASSQNQGAVSYEQYF
TGTGCCAGCAGCCAAAATCAGGGGGCCGTCTCCTACGAGCAGTACTTC
>TRBD1|14|TRBV10-3|TRBJ2-1|.
CAISELTGKNEQFF
TGTGCCATCAGTGAGTTGACAGGGAAAAATGAGCAGTTCTTC
>TRBD2|13|TRBV11-3|TRBJ2-7|.
CASSGGLKYEQYF
TGTGCCAGCAGCGGGGGACTAAAATACGAGCAGTACTTC
>.|16|TRBV11-1|TRBJ1-1|.
CASSLGQGVTGTEAFF
TGTGCCAGCAGCTTAGGGCAGGGAGTGACGGGCACTGAAGCTTTCTTT
>.|13|TRBV5-6|TRBJ1-2|.
CASREEANYGYTF
TGTGCCAGCAGGGAGGAGGCTAACTATGGCTACACCTTC
>TRBD1|15|TRBV2|TRBJ1-1|.
CASRSRTGENTEAFF
TGTGCCAGCAGGTCCAGGACAGGGGAGAACACTGAAGCTTTCTTT
>TRBD1|16|TRBV28|TRBJ1-2|few
CASSSGTGVLTGGYTF
TGTGCCAGCAGTTCCGGGACAGGGGTTTTAACGGGCGGCTACACCTTC
>.|11|TRBV5-1|TRBJ2-2|.
CASSAPGELFF
TGCGCCAGCAGCGCGCCTGGGGAGCTGTTTTTT
>TRBD1|16|TRBV4-1|TRBJ2-7|few
CASSQETGQAAYEQYF
TGCGCCAGCAGCCAAGAGACGGGACAGGCTGCCTACGAGCAGTACTTC
>.|12|TRBV2|TRBJ2-2|.
CASRRGAGELFF
TGTGCCAGCAGGAGGGGTGCCGGGGAGCTGTTTTTT
>.|13|TRBV18|TRBJ2-5|.
CASSARLEETQYF
TGTGCCAGCTCAGCGCGTTTAGAAGAGACCCAGTACTTC
>.|16|TRBV6-1|TRBJ1-4|.
CASSEAGGRSNEKLFF
TGTGCCAGCAGTGAAGCTGGAGGGAGGTCTAATGAAAAACTGTTTTTT